The 15 T cell receptor beta chains given below trace back to one sample, sequenced in a study of cytomegalovirus exposure and HLA in healthy donors. Primers for the PCR totalled 60 Vbeta and 13 Jbeta. Profiling relied on immunoSEQ multiplex PCR, and the TCRdb table lists in-frame clones only, not all of them. The table for this sample gives about 130,000 clones. Specimen: PBMCs. Receptor source: a man younger than 35 in good health and CMV-seronegative.

The chain couples TRBV9 to TRBJ1-3; weak D call: TRBD1 (5 bases). CDR1 and CDR2 (germline): SGDLS, YYNGEE. Trimming took off 3 bases at V and 4 bases at J, with 14 bases between the two ends. This CDR3 spans 15 amino acids. The CDR3 region has the DNA TGTGCCAGCAGCGGGGTTAAAGGGGAAGGAAACACCATATATTTT. Residues: CASSGVKGEGNTIYF.

The chain combines TRBV6-1 with TRBJ1-1, with D possibly being TRBD1 (6 bases). The CDR3 spans 14 residues. Germline CDR1 MNHNS, CDR2 SASEGT. V lost 4 bases, J lost 1 base, and 10 bases lay in between. The CDR3 here is CASSAMTGNTEAFF. The DNA for the CDR3 is TGTGCCAGCAGTGCCATGACAGGGAACACTGAAGCTTTCTTT.

The chain employs TRBV29-1 and TRBJ2-2; 9 nucleotides match TRBD2. Losses at the gene ends were 7 bases for V and 4 bases for J; bases not matched to a gene: 13. This CDR3 is built from 16 residues. Germline CDR1 is SQVTM and CDR2 is ANQGSEA. This CDR3 is CSARGVAGVSTGELFF. The DNA of the CDR3 is TGCAGCGCCCGGGGAGTAGCGGGGGTCAGCACCGGGGAGCTGTTTTTT.

The chain is built from TRBV30 and TRBJ1-1; D uncertain. Germline V gene lookup returns CDR1 GTSNPN and CDR2 SVGIG (reference sequence). The CDR3 loop spans 13 amino acids. Trimming left V 3 bases short and J 0 bases short, with 8 bases between. The CDR3 sequence is CAWREQLNTEAFF. The CDR3 coding sequence is TGTGCCTGGAGGGAACAGTTGAACACTGAAGCTTTCTTT.

The chain couples TRBV5-6 to TRBJ1-2; D not certain. V lost 0 bases to trimming and J lost 7 bases, with 7 bases between them. Germline V gene lookup returns CDR1 SGHDT and CDR2 YYEEEE. The CDR3 consists of 12 residues. In nucleotides, the CDR3 is TGTGCCAGCAGCTTGGGAGAAGTTGGCTACACCTTC. Translating gives CASSLGEVGYTF.

The chain has TRBV2 and TRBJ1-1; 9 bases are shared with TRBD1. The CDR3 spans 15 residues. Germline V gene lookup returns CDR1 SNHLY and CDR2 FYNNEI. The ends lost 4 bases at V and 4 bases at J; junction bases unmatched: 7. Here the CDR3 reads CASSVGQGRGTEAFF. CDR3 DNA: TGTGCCAGCAGTGTTGGACAGGGGAGGGGCACTGAAGCTTTCTTT.

CDR3 nucleotide sequence: TGTGCCAGTGGGGGGTACTTGAACACTGAAGCTTTCTTT. This encodes CASGGYLNTEAFF. The chain uses TRBV6-5 and TRBJ1-1, with D maybe TRBD1 (5 bases). Trimming shortened V by 9 bases and J by 0 bases, and 11 bases separated the two germline ends. There are 13 residues in the CDR3. CDR1 and CDR2 from the germline V gene are MNHEY and SVGAGI.

On this clone: The CDR3 carries no conserved terminal phenylalanine or tryptophan, so it likely arises from a read error. The DNA is omitted, as the CDR3 cannot be located on it reliably, and the CDR3 follows TCRdb's listing. This chain connects TRBV10-2 to TRBJ1-2. The germline V gene encodes CDR1 WSHSY and CDR2 SAAADI. The CDR3 has 8 amino acids, counting both end residues. The CDR3 sequence is CARLRPGL.

CDR3 residues: CASSLKTGDNQPQHF. The CDR3 region has the DNA TGTGCCAGCTCACTCAAGACAGGGGATAATCAGCCCCAGCATTTT. The chain joins TRBV18 to TRBJ1-5; 8 nucleotides align to TRBD1. After removal of 4 bases from V and 4 bases from J, the junction contained 6 bases not matched to a gene. The germline V gene has CDR1 KGHSH and CDR2 LQKENI. This CDR3 comprises 15 residues. Full variable domain (outside the CDR3, taken from reference TRBV18 and TRBJ1-5): NAGVMQNPRHLVRRRGQEARLRCSPMKGHSHVYWYRQLPEEGLKFMVYLQKENIIDESGMPKERFSAEFPKEGPSILRIQQVVRGDSAAYFCASSLKTGDNQPQHFGDGTRLSIL.

Of note for this clone: Distinct nucleotide sequences in the sample also encode this CDR3. The genes are TRBV2 and TRBJ1-1, with 8 bases matching TRBD1. Germline V CDR1 and CDR2: SNHLY, FYNNEI. The CDR3 runs 14 residues. J gave up 2 bases and V 6 bases, and 5 bases lay outside the gene matches. The CDR3 region is CASSVGTGNTEAFF. The CDR3 DNA is TGTGCCAGCAGCGTTGGGACAGGCAACACTGAAGCTTTCTTT.

This chain uses TRBV4-2 with TRBJ2-2; 10 bases are a match to TRBD2. The CDR3 extends over 19 amino acids. CDR1 and CDR2 (germline): LGHNA, YNFKEQ. V was clipped by 4 bases and J by 1 base; unmatched bases: 12. CDR3 sequence reads: CASSPFERGGLENTGELFF. Here the CDR3 DNA reads TGTGCCAGCAGCCCCTTTGAGCGGGGGGGCCTTGAGAACACCGGGGAGCTGTTTTTT.

This chain links TRBV10-3 with TRBJ2-7; D possibly corresponds to TRBD1 (5 bases). This CDR3 spans 12 amino acids. Germline CDR1 is ENHRY and CDR2 is SYGVKD. V dropped 6 bases and J dropped 6 bases, with 12 bases sitting between them. The CDR3 is CAISPTAGEQYF. The CDR3 coding sequence is TGTGCCATCAGCCCGACAGCCGGCGAGCAGTACTTC.

J is TRBJ2-7 and V is TRBV30; 7 bases are shared with TRBD2. V shed 8 bases and J 6 bases; nucleotides not matched to a gene: 10. The CDR3 length is 12 residues. In germline, CDR1 is GTSNPN, CDR2 SVGIG (reference sequence). The CDR3 bases are TGTGCCGCGTGGGAGGGCCCCCTCGAGCAGTACTTC. Translating gives CAAWEGPLEQYF. Full variable domain (rest looked up from reference TRBV30 and TRBJ2-7): SQTIHQWPATLVQPVGSPLSLECTVEGTSNPNLYWYRQAAGRGLQLLFYSVGIGQISSEVPQNLSASRPQDRQFILSSKKLLLSDSGFYLCAAWEGPLEQYFGPGTRLTVT.

The chain carries TRBV29-1 and TRBJ2-1; D is perhaps TRBD2 (9 bases). In germline, CDR1 is SQVTM, CDR2 ANQGSEA. Trimming took 4 bases from V and 6 from J, leaving 28 bases between them. This CDR3 is 18 amino acids long. The CDR3 coding sequence is TGCAGCGTTGGTGGCCAGGGGGCGCGGCTAGCGGGATTCAATGAGCAGTTCTTC. It is translated as CSVGGQGARLAGFNEQFF.

This chain connects TRBV6-1 to TRBJ2-7, with D possibly being TRBD1 (6 bases). The CDR3 totals 14 residues. Germline CDR1 reads MNHNS; CDR2 reads SASEGT. Trimming took off 2 bases at V and 3 bases at J, with 11 bases between the two ends. CDR3 nucleotide sequence: TGTGCCAGCAGTGAATACAGGGATATCTACGAGCAGTACTTC. This encodes CASSEYRDIYEQYF.